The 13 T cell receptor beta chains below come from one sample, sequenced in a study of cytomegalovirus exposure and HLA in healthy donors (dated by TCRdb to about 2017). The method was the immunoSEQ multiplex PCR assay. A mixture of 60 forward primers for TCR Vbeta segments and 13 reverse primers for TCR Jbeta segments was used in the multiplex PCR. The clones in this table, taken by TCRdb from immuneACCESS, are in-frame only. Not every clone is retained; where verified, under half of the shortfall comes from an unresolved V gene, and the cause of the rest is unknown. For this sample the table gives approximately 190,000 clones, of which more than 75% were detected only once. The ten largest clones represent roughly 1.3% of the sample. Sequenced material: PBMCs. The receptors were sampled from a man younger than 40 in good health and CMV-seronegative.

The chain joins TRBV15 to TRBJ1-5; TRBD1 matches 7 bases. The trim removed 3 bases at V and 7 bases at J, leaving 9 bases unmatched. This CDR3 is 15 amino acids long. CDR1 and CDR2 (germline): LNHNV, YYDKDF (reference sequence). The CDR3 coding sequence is TGTGCCACCAGCAGGGAGACAGGGAATCTCCAGCCCCAGCATTTT. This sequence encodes CATSRETGNLQPQHF.

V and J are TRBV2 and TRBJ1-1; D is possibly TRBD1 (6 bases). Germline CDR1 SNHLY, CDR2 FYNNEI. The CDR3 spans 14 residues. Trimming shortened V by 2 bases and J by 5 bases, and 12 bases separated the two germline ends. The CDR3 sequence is CASSELGAGTEAFF. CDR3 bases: TGTGCCAGCAGTGAATTGGGGGCAGGGACTGAAGCTTTCTTT.

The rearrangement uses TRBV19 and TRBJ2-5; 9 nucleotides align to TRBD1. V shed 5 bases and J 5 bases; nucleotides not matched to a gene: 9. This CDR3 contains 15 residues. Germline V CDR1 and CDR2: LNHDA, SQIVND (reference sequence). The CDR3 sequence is CASSFSGTGLETQYF. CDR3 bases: TGTGCCAGTAGTTTCTCCGGGACAGGGCTGGAGACCCAGTACTTC. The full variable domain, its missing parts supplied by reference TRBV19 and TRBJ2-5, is DGGITQSPKYLFRKEGQNVTLSCEQNLNHDAMYWYRQDPGQGLRLIYYSQIVNDFQKGDIAEGYSVSREKKESFPLTVTSAQKNPTAFYLCASSFSGTGLETQYFGPGTRLLVL.

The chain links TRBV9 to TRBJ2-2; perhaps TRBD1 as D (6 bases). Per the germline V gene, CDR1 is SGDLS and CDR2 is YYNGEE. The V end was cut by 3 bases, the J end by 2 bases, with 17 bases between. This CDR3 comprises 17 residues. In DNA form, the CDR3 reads TGTGCCAGCAGCGCGGGTACAGGGTCCCCCAACACCGGGGAGCTGTTTTTT. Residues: CASSAGTGSPNTGELFF.

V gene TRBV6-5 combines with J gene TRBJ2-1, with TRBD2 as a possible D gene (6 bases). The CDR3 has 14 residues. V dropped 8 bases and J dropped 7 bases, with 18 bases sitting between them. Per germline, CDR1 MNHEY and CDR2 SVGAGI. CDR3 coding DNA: TGTGCCAGCCGTAGGGACTCACTTGGGAATGAGCAGTTCTTC. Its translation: CASRRDSLGNEQFF.

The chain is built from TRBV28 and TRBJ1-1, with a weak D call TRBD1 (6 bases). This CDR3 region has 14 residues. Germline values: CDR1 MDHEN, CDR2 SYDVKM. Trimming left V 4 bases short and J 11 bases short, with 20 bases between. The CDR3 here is CASSSGQLPLPAFF. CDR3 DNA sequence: TGTGCCAGCAGTTCTGGACAGCTACCCCTTCCCGCTTTCTTT.

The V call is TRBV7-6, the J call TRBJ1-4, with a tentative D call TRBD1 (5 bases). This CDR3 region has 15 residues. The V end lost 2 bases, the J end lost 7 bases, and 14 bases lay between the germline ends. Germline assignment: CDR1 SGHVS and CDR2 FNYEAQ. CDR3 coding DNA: TGTGCCAGCAGCTTAAATCGGGGGAAAAGTGAAAAACTGTTTTTT. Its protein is CASSLNRGKSEKLFF. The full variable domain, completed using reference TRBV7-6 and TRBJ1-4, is GAGVSQSPRYKVTKRGQDVALRCDPISGHVSLYWYRQALGQGPEFLTYFNYEAQQDKSGLPNDRFSAERPEGSISTLTIQRTEQRDSAMYRCASSLNRGKSEKLFFGSGTQLSVL.

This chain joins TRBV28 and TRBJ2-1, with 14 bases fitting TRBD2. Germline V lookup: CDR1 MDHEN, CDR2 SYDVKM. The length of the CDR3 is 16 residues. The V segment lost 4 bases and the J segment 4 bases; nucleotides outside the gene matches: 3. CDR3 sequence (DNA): TGTGCCAGCAGTTCGACTAGCGGGGGGGGGTACAATGAGCAGTTCTTC. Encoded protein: CASSSTSGGGYNEQFF. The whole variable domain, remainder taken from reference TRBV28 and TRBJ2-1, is DVKVTQSSRYLVKRTGEKVFLECVQDMDHENMFWYRQDPGLGLRLIYFSYDVKMKEKGDIPEGYSVSREKKERFSLILESASTNQTSMYLCASSSTSGGGYNEQFFGPGTRLTVL.

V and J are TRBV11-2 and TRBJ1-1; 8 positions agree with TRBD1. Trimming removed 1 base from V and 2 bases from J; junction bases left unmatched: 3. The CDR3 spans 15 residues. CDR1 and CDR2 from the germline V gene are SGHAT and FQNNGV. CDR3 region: CASSLVDRGNTEAFF. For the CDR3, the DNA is TGTGCCAGCAGCTTAGTCGACAGGGGAAACACTGAAGCTTTCTTT.

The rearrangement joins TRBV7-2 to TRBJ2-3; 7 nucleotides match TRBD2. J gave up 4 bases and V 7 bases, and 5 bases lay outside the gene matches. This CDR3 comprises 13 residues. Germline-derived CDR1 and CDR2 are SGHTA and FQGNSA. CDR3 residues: CASKSSGSDTQYF. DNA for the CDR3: TGTGCCAGCAAATCTAGCGGTTCAGATACGCAGTATTTT.

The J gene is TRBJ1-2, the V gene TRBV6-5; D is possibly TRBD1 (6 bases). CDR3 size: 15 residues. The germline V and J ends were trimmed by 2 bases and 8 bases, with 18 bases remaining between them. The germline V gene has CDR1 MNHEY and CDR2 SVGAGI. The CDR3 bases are TGTGCCAGCAGTTACGGACAGAGAATGGCTGGCGGCTACACCTTC. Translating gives CASSYGQRMAGGYTF.

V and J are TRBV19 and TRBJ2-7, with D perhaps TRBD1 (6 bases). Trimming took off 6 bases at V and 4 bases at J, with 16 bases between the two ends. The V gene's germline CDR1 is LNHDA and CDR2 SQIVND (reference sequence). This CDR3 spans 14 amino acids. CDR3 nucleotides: TGTGCCAGTAGCCGAGGCTGGGGGCGGTACGAGCAGTACTTC. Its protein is CASSRGWGRYEQYF.

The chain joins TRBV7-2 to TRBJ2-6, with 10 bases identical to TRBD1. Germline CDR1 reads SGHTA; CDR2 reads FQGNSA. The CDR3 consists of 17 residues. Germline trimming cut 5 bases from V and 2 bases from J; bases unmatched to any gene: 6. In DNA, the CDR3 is TGTGCCAGCAGCCCTCGGGGACAGGGGACTGGGGCCAACGTCCTGACTTTC. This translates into CASSPRGQGTGANVLTF.